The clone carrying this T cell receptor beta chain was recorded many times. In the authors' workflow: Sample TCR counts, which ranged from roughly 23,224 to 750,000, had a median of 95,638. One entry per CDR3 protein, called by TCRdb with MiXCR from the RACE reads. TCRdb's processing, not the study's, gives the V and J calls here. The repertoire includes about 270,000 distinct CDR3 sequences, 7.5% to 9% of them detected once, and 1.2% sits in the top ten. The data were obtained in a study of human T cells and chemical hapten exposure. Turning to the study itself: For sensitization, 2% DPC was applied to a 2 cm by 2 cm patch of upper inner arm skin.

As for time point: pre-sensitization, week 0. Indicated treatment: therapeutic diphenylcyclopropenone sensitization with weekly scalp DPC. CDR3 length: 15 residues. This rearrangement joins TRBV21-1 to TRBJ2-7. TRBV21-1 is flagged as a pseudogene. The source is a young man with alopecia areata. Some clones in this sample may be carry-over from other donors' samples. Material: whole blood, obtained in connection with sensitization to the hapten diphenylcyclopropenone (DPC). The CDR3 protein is CASSKVVGRYYEQYV. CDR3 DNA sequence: TGTGCCAGCAGCAAAGTGGTGGGCAGGTACTACGAGCAGTACGTC.